This TCR beta chain derives from a study of beta chain features in type 1 diabetes (dated by TCRdb to 2017 to 2018). General notes on the study: Mean age, gender distribution, total cell number and subset yield did not differ between patients and healthy donors. Across all samples, roughly 110,000,000 sorted cells were examined, and cell number per subset correlated strongly with RNA yield. The study compared the TCRB repertoires of sorted circulating CD4+ T cell subsets in recently diagnosed type 1 diabetes patients with those in matched healthy donors. Regulatory and stem cell-like memory subsets were isolated from only 8 patients and roughly 8 healthy donors, whereas naive and central memory subsets came from all 30 or so donors. Points the paper makes about the study in general: Shorter templates might have been favored by PCR, but patient and control samples were amplified and corrected together, so both groups would have been affected equally by any skew. Because the HLA sub-analyses included only small numbers of individuals, any influence of HLA type on TCRB rearrangement was left unresolved. At VDJ recombination sites, patients with type 1 diabetes made fewer insertions and deleted more nucleotides, a pattern implying thymic rearrangement abnormalities. In all four CD4+ subsets, TCRB CDR3 length was moderately but significantly shorter in type 1 diabetes patients. Naive, central memory and regulatory TCRB repertoires appeared more similar among patients than among healthy donors. Because cDNA was sequenced instead of genomic DNA, highly expressing activated cells could be over-represented, though the groups showed no difference in activation or CD3 levels.

Each donor gave one peripheral blood draw, roughly 0.11 L on average, collected into heparinised tubes. A BD FACSAria II was used to sort naive, central memory, regulatory and stem cell-like memory CD4+ T cells with a panel that included CD45RO, CCR7, CD25, CD127, CD95 and CD27. All sorted populations exceeded 95% purity. Right away, PBMCs were isolated by Lymphoprep density gradient centrifugation and were stained directly, with no culture step. So that batch effects would be minimized, each experiment stained and sorted samples in pairs, pairing one healthy donor with one patient. Here V drops 4 bases and J drops 13 bases, and the junction holds 9 bases not matched to any gene. CDR1 and CDR2, per the germline V gene, are SGHRS and YFSETQ. The CDR3 spans 14 residues, from the cysteine through the phenylalanine. CDR3 DNA only is kept here, 42 bases in frame from base 1. The entire amount of isolated RNA was reverse transcribed using the High Capacity cDNA Reverse Transcription Kit, so the sequenced TCRB transcripts were expressed ones. Deep immunoSEQ sequencing was performed on naive, central memory and regulatory T cell samples, with an average of about 3.6 million total reads per sample. Sorted cells were lysed in RLT buffer and RNA was extracted with DNase-treated RNeasy Micro or Mini kits, depending on cell number. To prevent cross-contamination, each cell subset was processed individually, whereas patient and healthy donor samples were processed jointly. TCRB sequences were amplified from cDNA with the immunoSEQ multiplex PCR, producing 87-bp fragments spanning the CDR3 region. Sequencing of the amplicons was performed on the Illumina HiSeq platform. As for the original processing: PCR bias was computationally corrected using synthetic template baselines, reads within Hamming distance 2 were collapsed, and singletons that could not be merged were discarded. Reads were aligned against IMGT so that V, D and J genes, CDR3 length and insertions or deletions at six rearrangement sites could be assigned. Clonotype counts were normalized to sorted cell number within each subset before computing true diversity and Gini coefficients with the tcR R package. The overlap coefficient, calculated on TCRB nucleotide sequences, was used to quantify repertoire sharing. Out-of-frame TCRB sequences from naive cells were analyzed to stand in for the pre-selection repertoire. Drawn from immuneACCESS, this table holds only the in-frame rearrangements with V and J called that TCRdb kept. Clones are partly lost; checked studies trace under half to an unresolved V gene and leave the rest unexplained. V, J and clone size derive from that table, while D and trimming were established from the DNA sequence. Here the sample has 310,000 or so clones; about 15% occur a single time. Of the sample, roughly 0.015% is held by the ten largest clones.

This clone showed up just a few times. This receptor's antigen is unknown. No qualities accompany the bases; no much larger clone lies one base away. The material sequenced was naive CD4+ T cells from blood. This sample's cell subset or site label indicates: true naive CD4+ T cells. Recombination linked TRBV5-1 to TRBJ2-1; TRBD2 matches 12 bases in the middle. The receptor was isolated from a man aged 18 to 29 with type 1 diabetes. The nucleotide sequence is TGCGCCAGCAGCACCGGACTAGCGGGGACCTTACAGTTCTTC. Translation gives CASSTGLAGTLQFF.